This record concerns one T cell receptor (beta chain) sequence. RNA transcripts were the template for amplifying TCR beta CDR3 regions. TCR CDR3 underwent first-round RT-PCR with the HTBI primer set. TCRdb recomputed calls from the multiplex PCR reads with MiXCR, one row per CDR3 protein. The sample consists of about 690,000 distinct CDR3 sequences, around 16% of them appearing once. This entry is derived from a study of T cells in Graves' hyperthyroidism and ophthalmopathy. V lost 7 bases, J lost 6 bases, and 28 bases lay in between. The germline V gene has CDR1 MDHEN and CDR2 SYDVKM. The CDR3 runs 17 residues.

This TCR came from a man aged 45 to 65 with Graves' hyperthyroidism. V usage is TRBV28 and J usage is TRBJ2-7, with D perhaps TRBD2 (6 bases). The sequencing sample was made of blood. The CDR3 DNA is TGTGCCAGCACCACCCCCCCCAGGTTTTATTCCGGGGGCGAGCAGTACTTC. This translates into CASTTPPRFYSGGEQYF.